What follows are 8 T cell receptor beta chains derived from one specimen sequenced in a study of blood T cell repertoires in COVID-19. Generated by immunoSEQ multiplex PCR, the TCRdb table keeps only in-frame clones and is missing some. The table records more than 9,500 clones, 90% of them present only once. The sequencing input was peripheral blood. The receptor source for this set is a man between 65 and 85 years old with active COVID-19.

The chain combines TRBV4-1 with TRBJ2-7; a possible D gene is TRBD2 (7 bases). V gave up 2 bases and J gave up 0 bases, with 20 bases separating them. The V gene's germline CDR1 is MGHRA and CDR2 YSYEKL. This CDR3 spans 18 amino acids. This CDR3 reads CASSQPHTGRGPSYEQYF. The DNA of the CDR3 is TGCGCCAGCAGCCAACCCCACACGGGGCGGGGGCCCTCCTACGAGCAGTACTTC.

The chain employs TRBV5-1 and TRBJ2-1, with D possibly matching TRBD2 (6 bases). Germline V lookup: CDR1 SGHRS, CDR2 YFSETQ. The CDR3 contains 17 residues. V was clipped by 2 bases and J by 5 bases, with 20 bases between them. CDR3 region: CASSLKTAAGGNNEQFF. DNA of the CDR3: TGCGCCAGCAGCTTAAAGACTGCAGCGGGTGGCAACAATGAGCAGTTCTTC.

With regard to this clone: This specimen includes other DNA sequences encoding the same CDR3. The chain links TRBV21-1 to TRBJ2-1; the D segment call TRBD1 is taken from the table without a DNA check. TRBV21-1 is a pseudogene locus. CDR3 length equals 13 residues. In DNA, the CDR3 is TGTGCCAGCAGACAGGGGGCTGTAGATGAGCAGTTCTTC. Residues: CASRQGAVDEQFF.

J is TRBJ1-1 and V is TRBV7-2; 10 positions match TRBD1. V gave up 5 bases and J gave up 5 bases; unmatched junction bases: 5. This CDR3 spans 14 amino acids. Germline-derived CDR1 and CDR2 are SGHTA and FQGNSA. This chain's CDR3 is CASSTRDRGTEAFF. In DNA, the CDR3 is TGTGCCAGCAGCACCCGGGACAGGGGAACTGAAGCTTTCTTT.

This clone was seen just once. This chain connects TRBV5-1 to TRBJ2-1; 7 nucleotides line up with TRBD2. From germline, CDR1 is SGHRS and CDR2 YFSETQ. Losses at the gene ends were 4 bases for V and 7 bases for J; bases not matched to a gene: 11. This CDR3 is 15 amino acids long. The CDR3 DNA reads as TGCGCCAGCAGCGTCGGCGGGACTACCTCAAATGAGCAGTTCTTC. Translation: CASSVGGTTSNEQFF.

A few counts support this clone. V is TRBV7-9 and J is TRBJ1-1; 9 nucleotides align to TRBD1. CDR3 length equals 14 residues. V dropped 1 base and J dropped 5; count of bases not matched to a gene: 2. The germline V gene encodes CDR1 SEHNR and CDR2 FQNEAQ (reference sequence). The CDR3 nucleotides are TGTGCCAGCAGCTTAGAGACAGGGGGAACTGAAGCTTTCTTT. It codes for CASSLETGGTEAFF.

The chain uses TRBV25-1 and TRBJ2-1, with a possible D match to TRBD1 (5 bases). The CDR3 sequence is 16 residues long. The germline V gene has CDR1 MGHDK and CDR2 SYGVNS. Trimming took 2 bases from V and 3 from J, leaving 14 bases between them. This CDR3 reads CASSEGAEADYNEQFF. The CDR3, as DNA: TGTGCCAGCAGTGAAGGGGCCGAGGCGGACTACAATGAGCAGTTCTTC.

This clone was recorded only once. The gene calls are TRBV7-3 and TRBJ2-3; the D gene is possibly TRBD1 (6 bases). V was cut by 0 bases and J by 3 bases, with 10 bases left in between. CDR1 SGHTA and CDR2 FQGTGA come from the germline V gene. The CDR3 totals 15 residues. The CDR3 DNA is TGTGCCAGCAGCTTAACCTGGCAGGGGACAGATACGCAGTATTTT. Its translation: CASSLTWQGTDTQYF. Full variable domain (rest looked up from reference TRBV7-3 and TRBJ2-3): GAGVSQTPSNKVTEKGKYVELRCDPISGHTALYWYRQSLGQGPEFLIYFQGTGAADDSGLPNDRFFAVRPEGSVSTLKIQRTERGDSAVYLCASSLTWQGTDTQYFGPGTRLTVL.